This paragraph reports one T cell receptor beta chain. The germline V gene encodes CDR1 LNHDA and CDR2 SQIVND (reference sequence). Losses at the gene ends were 4 bases for V and 5 bases for J; bases not matched to a gene: 8. The CDR3 consists of 17 residues. The table came from immunoSEQ multiplex PCR; TCRdb's copy has only in-frame clones and leaves some out. The sample includes some 45,000 clones, approximately 91% of them seen just once. The data were taken from a study of OX40 agonist ivuxolimab in advanced cancers. This TCR was recovered from an adult with an advanced solid tumor such as melanoma, head and neck, liver or kidney cancer. V gene TRBV19 combines with J gene TRBJ2-1, with 13 bases fitting TRBD2. The specimen comprised CD4+ or CD8+ T cells sorted from blood, sampled in a trial of the OX40 agonist ivuxolimab. This chain's CDR3 is CASSTTSGGASNNEQFF. CDR3 DNA: TGTGCCAGTAGTACTACTAGCGGGGGGGCCTCTAACAATGAGCAGTTCTTC.